The rows below give T cell receptor beta chains drawn from one sample of a study of cytomegalovirus exposure and HLA in healthy donors. Sequencing was performed with immunoSEQ multiplex PCR; in TCRdb, only in-frame clones are kept and a portion is missing. The sample shows tens of thousands of clones, around 82% of them seen only once. Specimen: PBMCs. The source of these receptors is a man between 18 and 29 years old in good health and CMV-seronegative. Both conserved end residues are part of each CDR3. D genes are given only for firm matches. Clone size is stated in some rows and not others, as once, few, many or a class when expanded.

CDR3 protein: CASSLGPGGTEAFF
CDR3 DNA: TGTGCCAGCTCATTGGGCCCAGGGGGCACTGAAGCTTTCTTT
D gene: TRBD1
clone size: -
V gene: TRBV18
J gene: TRBJ1-1

CDR3 protein: CASKATTGGLNEKLFF
CDR3 DNA: TGTGCCAGCAAAGCCACAACAGGGGGCCTGAATGAAAAACTGTTTTTT
D gene: TRBD1
clone size: once
V gene: TRBV25-1
J gene: TRBJ1-4

CDR3 protein: CASSPPGRTEYEQYF
CDR3 DNA: TGTGCCAGCTCACCACCCGGGCGGACAGAATACGAGCAGTACTTC
D gene: -
clone size: once
V gene: TRBV18
J gene: TRBJ2-7

CDR3 protein: CASSVTGDDTEAFF
CDR3 DNA: TGTGCCAGCAGCGTGACAGGGGATGACACTGAAGCTTTCTTT
D gene: TRBD1
clone size: -
V gene: TRBV5-6
J gene: TRBJ1-1

CDR3 protein: CAWTNIYGYTF
CDR3 DNA: TGTGCCTGGACTAATATCTATGGCTACACCTTC
D gene: -
clone size: -
V gene: TRBV30
J gene: TRBJ1-2

CDR3 protein: CAIRLTSGIDNEQFF
CDR3 DNA: TGTGCCATCAGGCTAACTAGCGGGATAGACAATGAGCAGTTCTTC
D gene: TRBD2
clone size: -
V gene: TRBV10-3
J gene: TRBJ2-1

CDR3 protein: CASSPGRRGTEAFF
CDR3 DNA: TGTGCCAGCAGCCCCGGAAGGAGGGGCACTGAAGCTTTCTTT
D gene: -
clone size: -
V gene: TRBV5-4
J gene: TRBJ1-1

CDR3 protein: CASSLIMGAGSYNEQFF
CDR3 DNA: TGTGCCAGCAGCTTAATCATGGGGGCTGGTTCCTACAATGAGCAGTTCTTC
D gene: -
clone size: few
V gene: TRBV7-8
J gene: TRBJ2-1

CDR3 protein: CASSLSPGEGSPLHF
CDR3 DNA: TGTGCCAGCAGCTTATCTCCAGGGGAAGGTTCACCCCTCCACTTT
D gene: -
clone size: -
V gene: TRBV7-8
J gene: TRBJ1-6

CDR3 protein: CASSPLRTSGRADTGELFF
CDR3 DNA: TGTGCCAGCAGCCCCCTCCGGACTAGCGGGAGGGCCGATACCGGGGAGCTGTTTTTT
D gene: TRBD2
clone size: -
V gene: TRBV7-9
J gene: TRBJ2-2

CDR3 protein: CASREPGQIEAFF
CDR3 DNA: TGTGCCAGCAGGGAACCGGGACAGATTGAAGCTTTCTTT
D gene: TRBD1
clone size: -
V gene: TRBV2
J gene: TRBJ1-1

CDR3 protein: CASRRLDSQYF
CDR3 DNA: TGTGCCAGTAGGCGACTGGACTCGCAGTATTTT
D gene: -
clone size: -
V gene: TRBV19
J gene: TRBJ2-3

CDR3 protein: CASSLQGNSPLHF
CDR3 DNA: TGCGCCAGCAGCCTACAGGGAAATTCACCCCTCCACTTT
D gene: -
clone size: -
V gene: TRBV4-1
J gene: TRBJ1-6

CDR3 protein: CASSQGQGNGYTF
CDR3 DNA: TGTGCCAGCAGTCAAGGACAGGGGAATGGCTACACCTTC
D gene: TRBD1
clone size: -
V gene: TRBV27
J gene: TRBJ1-2

CDR3 protein: CASSQDFLGGSGVTEAFF
CDR3 DNA: TGTGCCAGCAGCCAAGATTTTTTAGGAGGGTCGGGGGTAACTGAAGCTTTCTTT
D gene: -
clone size: -
V gene: TRBV4-2
J gene: TRBJ1-1

CDR3 protein: CASSKAENEKLFF
CDR3 DNA: TGCGCCAGCAGTAAGGCGGAAAATGAAAAACTGTTTTTT
D gene: -
clone size: -
V gene: TRBV5-1
J gene: TRBJ1-4

CDR3 protein: CAISEEGQGSTDTQYF
CDR3 DNA: TGTGCCATCAGTGAGGAAGGACAGGGGAGCACAGATACGCAGTATTTT
D gene: TRBD1
clone size: -
V gene: TRBV10-3
J gene: TRBJ2-3

CDR3 protein: CATQGERNEKLFF
CDR3 DNA: TGTGCCACTCAGGGGGAGCGTAATGAAAAACTGTTTTTT
D gene: TRBD1
clone size: -
V gene: TRBV19
J gene: TRBJ1-4

CDR3 protein: CASSPRVQQGFVETQYF
CDR3 DNA: TGTGCCAGCTCACCAAGGGTCCAACAGGGGTTCGTTGAGACCCAGTACTTC
D gene: TRBD1
clone size: -
V gene: TRBV18
J gene: TRBJ2-5

CDR3 protein: CASSENRGETEAFF
CDR3 DNA: TGTGCCAGCAGTGAGAACAGGGGAGAGACTGAAGCTTTCTTT
D gene: TRBD1
clone size: few
V gene: TRBV2
J gene: TRBJ1-1

CDR3 protein: CASSLASYEQYF
CDR3 DNA: TGTGCCAGCAGCTTAGCGTCCTACGAGCAGTACTTC
D gene: -
clone size: once
V gene: TRBV11-2
J gene: TRBJ2-7

CDR3 protein: CASSPGGLDTQYF
CDR3 DNA: TGTGCCAGCTCACCAGGGGGCCTTGATACGCAGTATTTT
D gene: -
clone size: -
V gene: TRBV18
J gene: TRBJ2-3

CDR3 protein: CASSPTFGANSGANVLTF
CDR3 DNA: TGCGCCAGCAGCCCCACGTTTGGGGCCAACTCTGGGGCCAACGTCCTGACTTTC
D gene: -
clone size: -
V gene: TRBV4-1
J gene: TRBJ2-6

CDR3 protein: CASSLGTSGGPQETQYF
CDR3 DNA: TGTGCCAGCAGCTTAGGGACTAGCGGGGGACCCCAAGAGACCCAGTACTTC
D gene: TRBD2
clone size: -
V gene: TRBV7-2
J gene: TRBJ2-5

CDR3 protein: CASSRLAGGQETQYF
CDR3 DNA: TGTGCCAGTAGCCGACTAGCGGGGGGGCAAGAGACCCAGTACTTC
D gene: TRBD2
clone size: -
V gene: TRBV19
J gene: TRBJ2-5

CDR3 protein: CASSNQGAGNTIYF
CDR3 DNA: TGCGCCAGCAGTAACCAGGGGGCTGGAAACACCATATATTTT
D gene: TRBD1
clone size: -
V gene: TRBV5-1
J gene: TRBJ1-3

CDR3 protein: CASSQEGRRDTQYF
CDR3 DNA: TGCGCCAGCAGCCAAGAGGGGAGACGAGATACGCAGTATTTT
D gene: -
clone size: -
V gene: TRBV4-3
J gene: TRBJ2-3

CDR3 protein: CASSPYSGTGAGELFF
CDR3 DNA: TGTGCCAGCAGCCCCTATAGCGGGACCGGCGCCGGGGAGCTGTTTTTT
D gene: TRBD2
clone size: -
V gene: TRBV7-9
J gene: TRBJ2-2

CDR3 protein: CASSQSDYTRDEQFF
CDR3 DNA: TGCGCCAGCAGCCAATCCGACTATACCCGGGATGAGCAGTTCTTC
D gene: -
clone size: few
V gene: TRBV4-3
J gene: TRBJ2-1

CDR3 protein: CASSYILAGGLWEQFF
CDR3 DNA: TGTGCCAGCAGTTACATCCTAGCGGGAGGGCTCTGGGAGCAGTTCTTC
D gene: TRBD2
clone size: once
V gene: TRBV6-5
J gene: TRBJ2-1

CDR3 protein: CASSMGSEQYF
CDR3 DNA: TGTGCCAGTAGTATGGGGAGCGAGCAGTACTTC
D gene: -
clone size: -
V gene: TRBV19
J gene: TRBJ2-7

CDR3 protein: CASSPDRAPSYNEQFF
CDR3 DNA: TGTGCCAGCAGTCCAGACAGGGCCCCATCCTACAATGAGCAGTTCTTC
D gene: TRBD1
clone size: -
V gene: TRBV28
J gene: TRBJ2-1